The 28 T cell receptor beta chains below were found in one sample sequenced in a study of identical twins. TCRdb processed the 5' RACE reads anew with MiXCR; each CDR3 protein has one entry. The sample records under 250,000 distinct CDR3 sequences, 7.5% being singletons. The data also belong to a second study, concerning yellow fever vaccine responses in identical twins.

Sequencing was performed on CD8+ T cells sorted from blood. These TCRs come from a woman aged 18-29 years in good health.

This chain uses TRBV6-5 with TRBJ2-1; 14 bases line up with TRBD2. V trimming: 4 bases; J trimming: 9 bases; junction bases outside the gene matches: 8. Germline loops: CDR1 MNHEY, CDR2 SVGAGI. The CDR3 covers 16 residues. The CDR3 sequence is CASSSPGLAGVGEQFF. As DNA, the CDR3 is TGTGCCAGCAGTTCCCCGGGACTAGCGGGAGTCGGTGAGCAGTTCTTC.

The chain employs TRBV10-2 and TRBJ2-7, with 8 bases aligning to TRBD1. V was clipped by 3 bases and J by 3 bases; unmatched bases: 1. The CDR3 sequence is 13 residues long. CDR1 and CDR2 from the germline V gene are WSHSY and SAAADI. The CDR3 nucleotides read TGCGCCAGCAGTGATGACAGGGGCTACGAGCAGTACGTC. As protein: CASSDDRGYEQYV.

The V gene is TRBV4-2, the J gene TRBJ2-3; a weak D match, TRBD2 (6 bases). CDR1 and CDR2 from the germline V gene are LGHNA and YNFKEQ. Between the trimmed V and J ends, which lost 2 bases and 6 bases, there was a span of 18 bases. The CDR3 spans 16 residues. As DNA, the CDR3 is TGTGCCAGCAGCCAACACCTGGAGGGAGGCGGCGATACGCAGTATTTT. This codes for CASSQHLEGGGDTQYF.

The chain is built from TRBV12-3 or TRBV12-4 and TRBJ1-1; 7 nucleotides agree with TRBD1. V lost 7 bases and J lost 5; bases outside the gene matches: 22. There are 18 residues in the CDR3. As DNA, the CDR3 is TGTGCCAGCACCTTGGGACCGGGACAGAGCAACCCTAAAACTGAAGCTTTCTTT. The encoded protein is CASTLGPGQSNPKTEAFF.

This clonotype was seen many times. V usage is TRBV12-3 or TRBV12-4 and J usage is TRBJ1-2; D remains unclear. The V gene lost 10 bases and the J gene lost 8 bases, with 17 bases spanning the gap. The CDR3 length is 12 residues. The CDR3 is CAIGSGLGGYTF. The CDR3, as DNA: TGTGCCATAGGTAGCGGACTTGGGGGCTACACCTTC.

V and J are TRBV3-1 and TRBJ2-7, with a weak D call TRBD2 (6 bases). Germline CDR1 is LGHDT and CDR2 is YNNKEL (reference sequence). The CDR3 runs 17 residues. CDR3 protein: CAAQQRRGQTRTYEQYV. The CDR3 region has the DNA TGTGCAGCACAGCAGCGCCGAGGGCAGACTAGAACCTACGAGCAGTACGTC.

The V and J genes are TRBV5-1 and TRBJ2-3; 10 nucleotides align to TRBD2. V dropped 1 base and J dropped 5; count of bases not matched to a gene: 4. Germline CDR1 SGHRS, CDR2 YFSETQ. The CDR3 has 15 residues. The CDR3 coding sequence is TGCGCCAGCAGCTTGCTAGCGGGAGCAAAAGATACGCAGTATTTT. The encoded protein is CASSLLAGAKDTQYF.

This clonotype was counted only a few times. J is TRBJ2-1 and V is TRBV2; 9 nucleotides agree with TRBD1. V dropped 6 bases and J dropped 4; count of bases not matched to a gene: 1. The germline V gene has CDR1 SNHLY and CDR2 FYNNEI. This CDR3 is built from 13 residues. The CDR3 region is CASSGTGYNEQFF. For the CDR3, the DNA is TGTGCCAGCAGCGGGACAGGGTACAATGAGCAGTTCTTC. Filled out from reference TRBV2 and TRBJ2-1, the complete variable domain reads EPEVTQTPSHQVTQMGQEVILRCVPISNHLYFYWYRQILGQKVEFLVSFYNNEISEKSEIFDDQFSVERPDGSNFTLKIRSTKLEDSAMYFCASSGTGYNEQFFGPGTRLTVL.

The chain joins TRBV27 to TRBJ2-1; 13 bases are shared with TRBD2. Looked up from germline, CDR1 is MNHEY and CDR2 is SMNVEV (reference sequence). The CDR3 is made up of 15 amino acids. The junction had 3 bases not matched to a gene; V was cut back by 5 bases and J by 5 bases. The CDR3 bases are TGTGCCAGCAGTCCCGGGACTAGCGGGAACAATGAGCAGTTCTTC. Translated, it gives CASSPGTSGNNEQFF.

This clonotype has more than one count but fewer than ten. The chain links TRBV12-3 or TRBV12-4 to TRBJ2-7; D remains unclear. Trimming left V 0 bases short and J 7 bases short, with 7 bases between. This CDR3 comprises 12 residues. CDR3 protein: CASSLAVKEQYF. The CDR3 coding sequence is TGTGCCAGCAGTTTAGCTGTCAAGGAGCAGTACTTC.

The table lists this clonotype with many counts. The chain uses TRBV28 and TRBJ2-7; D might be TRBD1 or TRBD2, each matching 6 bases. Trimming left V 6 bases short and J 6 bases short, with 15 bases between. From germline, CDR1 is MDHEN and CDR2 SYDVKM. CDR3 length: 13 amino acids. The CDR3 loop reads CASSPGRDTEQYF. The CDR3 region has the DNA TGTGCCAGCAGCCCTGGGCGGGACACCGAGCAGTACTTC.

This clonotype has only a few counts. The chain carries TRBV11-2 and TRBJ2-5, with D unresolved. The CDR3 is made up of 12 amino acids. Germline CDR1 reads SGHAT; CDR2 reads FQNNGV. The ends were cut back, 5 bases at V and 5 bases at J, with 9 bases in the middle. CDR3 DNA sequence: TGTGCCAGCAGCCATGACGGGGAGACCCAGTACTTC. It codes for CASSHDGETQYF. The entire variable domain, with the rest obtained from reference TRBV11-2 and TRBJ2-5, is as follows: EAGVAQSPRYKIIEKRQSVAFWCNPISGHATLYWYQQILGQGPKLLIQFQNNGVVDDSQLPKDRFSAERLKGVDSTLKIQPAKLEDSAVYLCASSHDGETQYFGPGTRLLVL.

This clonotype was observed many times. J is TRBJ2-5 and V is TRBV18; 7 bases align to TRBD1. This CDR3 contains 13 residues. Germline CDR1 is KGHSH and CDR2 is LQKENI. V shed 3 bases, J shed 2 bases, and the junction held 0 bases outside the gene matches. This CDR3 is CASSPTGQETQYF. The CDR3 region has the DNA TGTGCCAGCTCACCGACAGGGCAAGAGACCCAGTACTTC.

This clonotype was observed at least ten times. The J gene is TRBJ2-5, the V gene TRBV27; no definite D call. Germline V gives CDR1 MNHEY, CDR2 SMNVEV (reference sequence). There are 12 residues in the CDR3. Trimming cost V 4 bases and J 6 bases, with 9 bases left between them. CDR3 sequence (DNA): TGTGCCAGCAGTTCCGCCTTGAAGACCCAGTACTTC. It encodes CASSSALKTQYF.

This clonotype has a handful of counts. The rearrangement joins TRBV28 to TRBJ1-1, with a weak D call TRBD1 (5 bases). Trimming shortened V by 3 bases and J by 2 bases, and 10 bases separated the two germline ends. The CDR3 consists of 14 residues. CDR1 MDHEN and CDR2 SYDVKM come from the germline V gene. The CDR3 coding sequence is TGTGCCAGCAGTTTGGGCAGGGCCAACACTGAAGCTTTCTTT. It codes for CASSLGRANTEAFF.

This clonotype was found many times. The gene calls are TRBV6-5 and TRBJ1-1; D might be TRBD1 (5 bases). This CDR3 contains 15 residues. The V end was cut by 0 bases, the J end by 0 bases, with 8 bases between. Germline-derived CDR1 and CDR2 are MNHEY and SVGAGI. For the CDR3, the DNA is TGTGCCAGCAGTTACTCGCGGGGGGTGAACACTGAAGCTTTCTTT. It is translated as CASSYSRGVNTEAFF.

The genes are TRBV28 and TRBJ1-1; 11 bases agree with TRBD1. This CDR3 has 15 amino acids. Germline V gene data show CDR1 as MDHEN and CDR2 as SYDVKM. V lost 2 bases, J lost 4 bases, and 3 bases stayed unmatched. The DNA for the CDR3 is TGTGCCAGCAGTTTAACCGGGACAGGGGGCACTGAAGCTTTCTTT. It specifies CASSLTGTGGTEAFF.

In this sample, this clonotype turned up many times. This chain joins TRBV27 and TRBJ1-4; TRBD1 agrees at 10 bases. Germline V gene lookup returns CDR1 MNHEY and CDR2 SMNVEV (reference sequence). V dropped 5 bases and J dropped 7; count of bases not matched to a gene: 7. This CDR3 has 15 residues. The CDR3 spells CASSPDRGQGEKLFF. DNA for the CDR3: TGTGCCAGCAGTCCAGACAGGGGGCAGGGTGAAAAACTGTTTTTT. Complete variable domain (other parts from reference TRBV27 and TRBJ1-4): EAQVTQNPRYLITVTGKKLTVTCSQNMNHEYMSWYRQDPGLGLRQIYYSMNVEVTDKGDVPEGYKVSRKEKRNFPLILESPSPNQTSLYFCASSPDRGQGEKLFFGSGTQLSVL.

The J gene is TRBJ1-3, the V gene TRBV12-3 or TRBV12-4, with 8 nucleotides matching TRBD1. Losses at the gene ends were 7 bases for V and 12 bases for J; bases not matched to a gene: 11. This CDR3 spans 13 amino acids. CDR3 nucleotides: TGTGCCAGCAACCCCCGGGACAGGATCGGCATATATTTT. It codes for CASNPRDRIGIYF.

This clonotype was seen only a few times. The J gene is TRBJ2-7, the V gene TRBV29-1; D unclear. The CDR3 contains 11 residues. The germline CDR1 and CDR2 sequences are SQVTM and ANQGSEA. The V and J ends lost 7 bases and 3 bases respectively, with 10 bases between them. CDR3 nucleotide sequence: TGCAGCGCAAAAGAGTACTACGAGCAGTACTTC. Protein sequence: CSAKEYYEQYF.

This clonotype was counted many times. The chain uses TRBV28 and TRBJ2-3; 7 bases match TRBD2. Germline values: CDR1 MDHEN, CDR2 SYDVKM. This CDR3 spans 15 amino acids. The V gene end was trimmed by 6 bases and the J gene end by 0 bases; junction bases not matched to a gene: 6. DNA of the CDR3: TGTGCCAGCAGCTCCAGCGGGGACAGCACAGATACGCAGTATTTT. It specifies CASSSSGDSTDTQYF.

This clonotype appeared many times. The genes are TRBV7-3 and TRBJ2-2; D may match TRBD1 or TRBD2 (5 bases each). Germline V gives CDR1 SGHTA, CDR2 FQGTGA. Between the trimmed V and J ends, which lost 3 bases and 4 bases, there was a span of 9 bases. The length of the CDR3 is 14 residues. Written as DNA, the CDR3 is TGTGCCAGCAGCTTGGGGGACGGCACCGGGGAGCTGTTTTTT. Translated, it gives CASSLGDGTGELFF. The full variable domain, its missing parts supplied by reference TRBV7-3 and TRBJ2-2, is GAGVSQTPSNKVTEKGKYVELRCDPISGHTALYWYRQSLGQGPEFLIYFQGTGAADDSGLPNDRFFAVRPEGSVSTLKIQRTERGDSAVYLCASSLGDGTGELFFGEGSRLTVL.

The chain uses TRBV27 and TRBJ1-6; TRBD1 might be the D (6 bases). Germline V gene data show CDR1 as MNHEY and CDR2 as SMNVEV (reference sequence). CDR3 size: 15 residues. The V and J ends lost 6 bases and 4 bases respectively, with 13 bases between them. The chain's CDR3 is CASSTRTAYNSPLHF. The CDR3 DNA follows: TGTGCCAGCAGCACCCGGACAGCTTATAATTCACCCCTCCACTTT.

Comments on this clonotype: This may arise from a read error, as a much more abundant clone is one base away. The chain uses TRBV2 and TRBJ2-7; 13 bases fit TRBD2. CDR1 and CDR2 from the germline V gene are SNHLY and FYNNEI. V shed 5 bases and J 1 base; nucleotides not matched to a gene: 5. The CDR3 extends over 16 amino acids. The DNA of the CDR3 is TGTGCCAGCAGTCCCTGGACTAGCGGGAGTTCCTACGAGCAGTACTTC. It specifies CASSPWTSGSSYEQYF.

This chain connects TRBV7-8 to TRBJ2-2; D gene ambiguous. There are 14 residues in the CDR3. The germline V gene encodes CDR1 SGHVS and CDR2 FQNEAQ. V lost 5 bases and J 1 base, leaving 8 bases between the germline ends. CDR3 coding DNA: TGTGCCAGCAGCCCGGAAATGAACACCGGGGAGCTGTTTTTT. Protein product: CASSPEMNTGELFF.

In this sample, this clonotype turned up many times. The chain carries TRBV7-9 and TRBJ2-1, with D unclear. The CDR3 runs to 13 residues. Per the germline V gene, CDR1 is SEHNR and CDR2 is FQNEAQ (reference sequence). V lost 7 bases and J 0 bases, leaving 7 bases between the germline ends. CDR3 region: CASTASSYNEQFF. CDR3 coding DNA: TGTGCCAGCACTGCGAGCTCCTACAATGAGCAGTTCTTC.

This clonotype was recorded many times. V is TRBV5-1 and J is TRBJ2-3; unclear D gene. The CDR3 spans 17 residues. V was pared by 1 base and J by 3 bases, with 18 bases between. CDR1 SGHRS and CDR2 YFSETQ come from the germline V gene. CDR3 DNA sequence: TGCGCCAGCAGCTTGACGTCCTCGACATGGGGAACAGATACGCAGTATTTT. Encoded protein: CASSLTSSTWGTDTQYF.

The V call is TRBV3-1, the J call TRBJ2-1; 9 bases fit TRBD2. This CDR3 contains 14 residues. After removal of 0 bases from V and 8 bases from J, the junction contained 2 bases not matched to a gene. Germline loops: CDR1 LGHDT, CDR2 YNNKEL (reference sequence). This CDR3 reads CASSQEREGDEQFF. CDR3 coding DNA: TGTGCCAGCAGCCAAGAGCGGGAGGGGGATGAGCAGTTCTTC.